What follows are 13 T cell receptor beta chains derived from one specimen sequenced in a study of blood T cell repertoires in COVID-19. TCRdb's table, derived via immunoSEQ multiplex PCR, lists solely in-frame clones and lacks some. The data hold about 310,000 clones, with about 89% observed a single time. The sample consisted of PBMCs or T cells enriched from blood (not recorded which). These receptors were collected from a woman aged 40 to 49 who had recovered from COVID-19.

The chain links TRBV7-9 to TRBJ2-2, with a tentative D call TRBD1 (5 bases). CDR1 is SEHNR, CDR2 FQNEAQ, per germline (reference sequence). V gave up 5 bases and J gave up 4 bases, with 14 bases separating them. The CDR3 totals 15 residues. The CDR3 nucleotides read TGTGCCAGCAGCGTAGGTCGAAGGGGCACCGGGGAGCTGTTTTTT. Translation: CASSVGRRGTGELFF. The full variable domain, in which reference TRBV7-9 and TRBJ2-2 provide the parts outside the CDR3, is DTGVSQNPRHKITKRGQNVTFRCDPISEHNRLYWYRQTLGQGPEFLTYFQNEAQLEKSRLLSDRFSAERPKGSFSTLEIQRTEQGDSAMYLCASSVGRRGTGELFFGEGSRLTVL.

The CDR3: CSVGTTGGDTQYF. CDR3 nucleotides: TGCAGCGTTGGCACCACCGGTGGAGATACGCAGTATTTT. V usage is TRBV29-1 and J usage is TRBJ2-3; no clear D gene. The CDR3 loop spans 13 amino acids. Trimming removed 4 bases at V and 5 bases at J, with 13 bases between. Germline V gene lookup returns CDR1 SQVTM and CDR2 ANQGSEA.

This chain joins TRBV27 and TRBJ2-3; the match to TRBD1 covers 12 bases. The germline CDR1 and CDR2 sequences are MNHEY and SMNVEV (reference sequence). CDR3 size: 16 residues. The V and J ends lost 6 bases and 6 bases, in that order; junction bases with no gene match: 10. CDR3 nucleotide sequence: TGTGCCAGCAGCAAAATCCGGGACAGGGGGCAGGATACGCAGTATTTT. Translating gives CASSKIRDRGQDTQYF.

This clone showed up just once. The chain links TRBV27 to TRBJ2-7; 7 bases line up with TRBD1. J lost 5 bases, V lost 4 bases, and 8 bases had no gene match. Germline V lookup: CDR1 MNHEY, CDR2 SMNVEV (reference sequence). This CDR3 has 14 amino acids. The DNA of the CDR3 is TGTGCCAGCAGTTCTGACAGGGAACTGGACGAGCAGTACTTC. This sequence encodes CASSSDRELDEQYF.

V usage is TRBV13 and J usage is TRBJ2-1, with TRBD2 as a possible D gene (5 bases). V was clipped by 1 base and J by 4 bases, with 11 bases between them. The length of the CDR3 is 15 residues. Germline CDR1 PRHDT, CDR2 FYEKMQ (reference sequence). CDR3 DNA sequence: TGTGCCAGCAGCTTAGAGCCCCGGGATTACAATGAGCAGTTCTTC. Translated, it gives CASSLEPRDYNEQFF.

V and J are TRBV15 and TRBJ2-5; a possible D gene is TRBD2 (5 bases). V lost 5 bases and J lost 5, with 18 bases in between. The CDR3 runs to 15 residues. Germline V gene lookup returns CDR1 LNHNV and CDR2 YYDKDF (reference sequence). The CDR3 nucleotides read TGTGCCACCAGCTCAGATTCTGGTGGGGAGGAGACCCAGTACTTC. Translating it yields CATSSDSGGEETQYF.

J is TRBJ2-1 and V is TRBV2, with D perhaps TRBD2 (6 bases). The V end lost 6 bases, the J end lost 3 bases, and 12 bases lay between the germline ends. This CDR3 is built from 14 residues. Germline loops: CDR1 SNHLY, CDR2 FYNNEI. This CDR3 reads CASRLGRGYNEQFF. CDR3 bases: TGTGCCAGCAGGTTAGGGCGGGGCTACAATGAGCAGTTCTTC. Supplemented by reference TRBV2 and TRBJ2-1, the full variable domain reads EPEVTQTPSHQVTQMGQEVILRCVPISNHLYFYWYRQILGQKVEFLVSFYNNEISEKSEIFDDQFSVERPDGSNFTLKIRSTKLEDSAMYFCASRLGRGYNEQFFGPGTRLTVL.

This chain joins TRBV11-1 and TRBJ2-1, with 12 bases fitting TRBD2. CDR3 length equals 15 residues. With 6 bases clipped from V and 4 bases from J, the junction kept 4 bases outside the gene matches. Germline lookup yields CDR1 SGHAT and CDR2 FQDESV (reference sequence). The CDR3 here is CASSRLAGVYNEQFF. CDR3 DNA sequence: TGTGCCAGCAGTCGACTAGCGGGAGTTTACAATGAGCAGTTCTTC. The whole variable domain, filled in from reference TRBV11-1 and TRBJ2-1, reads EAEVAQSPRYKITEKSQAVAFWCDPISGHATLYWYRQILGQGPELLVQFQDESVVDDSQLPKDRFSAERLKGVDSTLKIQPAELGDSAMYLCASSRLAGVYNEQFFGPGTRLTVL.

The chain couples TRBV7-9 to TRBJ1-1; no clear D. The CDR3 extends over 16 amino acids. From germline, CDR1 is SEHNR and CDR2 FQNEAQ (reference sequence). V was trimmed by 4 bases and J by 3 bases, leaving 18 bases between them. CDR3 in DNA: TGTGCCAGCAGCTCCCCCAGTGAAGTTCTGGACACTGAAGCTTTCTTT. This translates into CASSSPSEVLDTEAFF.

The chain is built from TRBV5-4 and TRBJ1-1, with 8 bases fitting TRBD1. With 6 bases clipped from V and 4 bases from J, the junction kept 5 bases outside the gene matches. The CDR3 runs 13 residues. CDR1 is SGHNT and CDR2 is YYREEE in the germline V gene (reference sequence). CDR3 coding DNA: TGTGCCAGCACCCTAGGACAGGGCACTGAAGCTTTCTTT. Translation: CASTLGQGTEAFF.

J is TRBJ2-7 and V is TRBV29-1, with no clear D. CDR1 is SQVTM, CDR2 ANQGSEA, per germline. The CDR3 spans 11 residues. Trimming pared 5 bases from V and 3 bases from J, leaving 8 bases between. CDR3 protein: CSVYTVYEQYF. The CDR3 DNA reads as TGCAGCGTTTATACAGTCTACGAGCAGTACTTC.

V gene TRBV29-1 combines with J gene TRBJ1-4; the D gene is possibly TRBD1 (6 bases). Per germline, CDR1 SQVTM and CDR2 ANQGSEA. The ends were cut back, 3 bases at V and 17 bases at J, with 19 bases in the middle. There are 12 residues in the CDR3. This CDR3 reads CSVEEKPGQIFF. In DNA, the CDR3 is TGCAGCGTTGAGGAGAAACCGGGACAAATATTTTTT.

V gene TRBV2 combines with J gene TRBJ2-7; TRBD1 might be the D (6 bases). The germline CDR1 and CDR2 sequences are SNHLY and FYNNEI. The CDR3 is 13 amino acids. V was shortened by 5 bases and J by 3 bases, with 11 bases between the two germline ends. Here the CDR3 reads CASSRGRNYEQYF. CDR3 DNA: TGTGCCAGCAGTAGGGGGAGAAACTACGAGCAGTACTTC.